This T cell receptor (beta chain) was retrieved from a study of cytomegalovirus exposure and HLA in healthy donors. Background on the study: Both the roughly 120 validation repertoires and the 550 to 750 first-cohort repertoires used the same platform, as reported by a later analysis.

CDR1 and CDR2 from the germline V gene are MNHNS and SASEGT. The CDR3 is 14 residues long. V lost 2 bases to trimming and J lost 5 bases, with 12 bases between them. Produced via immunoSEQ multiplex PCR; TCRdb's table is partial and in-frame only. The top ten clones hold approximately 8.7% of a sample with fewer than 150,000 clones, around 87% of them seen once. The gene calls are TRBV6-1 and TRBJ1-2; D might be TRBD1 (5 bases). This sequence was found in a man aged 18 to 30 in good health and CMV-seropositive. Sequencing used PBMCs. In nucleotides, the CDR3 is TGTGCCAGCAGTGAATTCCAGGGATTTTATGGCTACACCTTC. Its translation is CASSEFQGFYGYTF.